This is a list of T cell receptor beta chains from one sample in a study of blood T cell repertoires in COVID-19. The assay was immunoSEQ multiplex PCR, and TCRdb's table has in-frame clones only and misses some. The sample carries 90,000 to 140,000 clones, about 76% recorded once. The sample taken for sequencing was peripheral blood. The receptors shown here come from a man older than 75 with acute or convalescent COVID-19. CDR3s include the opening cysteine and the closing phenylalanine or tryptophan. D genes are given only for firm matches. Size is stated for part of the rows, as once, few or many counts, or as a class when the clone is expanded.

V	J	D	size	CDR3	DNA
TRBV11-2	TRBJ1-1	-	-	CASSSSTGRTAFF	TGTGCCAGCAGCTCCAGCACCGGGCGGACTGCTTTCTTT
TRBV28	TRBJ1-2	-	-	CASSSPGRAHGYTF	TGTGCCAGCAGCAGCCCTGGGAGAGCCCATGGCTACACCTTC
TRBV10-3	TRBJ1-1	-	once	CAISDMANTEAFF	TGTGCCATCAGTGATATGGCAAACACTGAAGCTTTCTTT
TRBV9	TRBJ2-3	-	-	CASSVLAGRTTDTQYF	TGTGCCAGCAGCGTGCTAGCCGGCCGGACCACAGATACGCAGTATTTT
TRBV19	TRBJ1-2	-	-	CATKTAMNYGYTF	TGTGCCACCAAGACAGCGATGAACTATGGCTACACCTTC
TRBV12-5	TRBJ1-3	-	-	CASGPGQPNGNTIYF	TGTGCTAGTGGACCAGGACAGCCGAATGGAAACACCATATATTTT
TRBV5-1	TRBJ2-7	TRBD1	-	CASSLYRTGVGEQYF	TGCGCCAGCAGCTTATACCGTACAGGGGTCGGCGAGCAGTACTTC
TRBV7-2	TRBJ2-1	-	-	CASSFAGTLDEQFF	TGTGCCAGCAGCTTCGCCGGGACTTTGGATGAGCAGTTCTTC
TRBV18	TRBJ2-7	TRBD1	-	CASCGTGQLGEQYF	TGTGCCAGCTGTGGGACAGGCCAACTGGGCGAGCAGTACTTC
TRBV11-2	TRBJ2-7	TRBD1	once	CASSGQGTYEQYF	TGTGCCAGCAGCGGACAGGGGACCTACGAGCAGTACTTC
TRBV9	TRBJ2-5	TRBD1	-	CASSPNGQGFETQYF	TGTGCCAGCAGCCCTAATGGACAGGGATTCGAGACCCAGTACTTC
TRBV7-9	TRBJ1-1	-	-	CASSLEVVEARGREAFF	TGTGCCAGCAGCTTAGAGGTGGTCGAGGCAAGGGGCCGTGAAGCTTTCTTT
TRBV5-1	TRBJ2-7	TRBD1	-	CASSSRDSSHEQYF	TGCGCCAGCAGCTCTAGGGACAGTTCCCACGAGCAGTACTTC
TRBV29-1	TRBJ2-1	-	-	CSAAARGEYNEQFF	TGCAGCGCCGCGGCCAGGGGGGAATACAATGAGCAGTTCTTC
TRBV5-1	TRBJ1-2	-	once	CASSLDSYGYTF	TGCGCCAGCAGCTTGGACAGCTATGGCTACACCTTC
TRBV5-1	TRBJ1-3	-	-	CASSLELQANSGNTIYF	TGCGCCAGCAGCTTGGAATTACAGGCAAACTCTGGAAACACCATATATTTT
TRBV7-2	TRBJ1-5	TRBD1	-	CASRPDRGNQPQHF	TGTGCCAGCAGACCTGACAGGGGCAATCAGCCCCAGCATTTT
TRBV30	TRBJ2-7	-	once	CAWSPGTHEQYF	TGTGCCTGGAGTCCTGGGACACACGAGCAGTACTTC
TRBV23-1	TRBJ2-1	-	-	CASSRSEAPGDNEQFF	TGCGCCAGCAGTCGGTCAGAAGCCCCGGGGGACAATGAGCAGTTCTTC
TRBV27	TRBJ2-7	TRBD2	-	CASSLGSSGGTPYEQYF	TGTGCCAGCAGTCTTGGTAGTAGCGGGGGGACGCCCTACGAGCAGTACTTC
TRBV19	TRBJ2-5	TRBD1	-	CASSIEPPDRKETQYF	TGTGCCAGTAGTATAGAGCCCCCGGACAGGAAAGAGACCCAGTACTTC
TRBV28	TRBJ2-7	TRBD2	-	CASSLGLLYEQYF	TGTGCCAGCAGTTTGGGACTACTCTACGAGCAGTACTTC
TRBV29-1	TRBJ2-3	-	-	CSVEAPGTRTQYF	TGCAGCGTTGAAGCCCCAGGGACTCGGACGCAGTATTTT